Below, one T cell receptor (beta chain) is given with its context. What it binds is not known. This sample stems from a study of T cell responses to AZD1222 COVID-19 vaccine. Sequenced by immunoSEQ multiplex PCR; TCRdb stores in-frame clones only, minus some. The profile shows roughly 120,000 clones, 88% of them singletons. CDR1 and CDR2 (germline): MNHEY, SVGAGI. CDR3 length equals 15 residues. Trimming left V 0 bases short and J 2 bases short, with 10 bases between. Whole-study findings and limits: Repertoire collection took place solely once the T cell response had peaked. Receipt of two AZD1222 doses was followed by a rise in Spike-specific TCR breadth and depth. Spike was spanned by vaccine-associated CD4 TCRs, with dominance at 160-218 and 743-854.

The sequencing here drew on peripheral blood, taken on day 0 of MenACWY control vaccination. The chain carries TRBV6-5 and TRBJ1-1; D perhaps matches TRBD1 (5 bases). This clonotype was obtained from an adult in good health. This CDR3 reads CASSYSLTVNTEAFF. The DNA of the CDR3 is TGTGCCAGCAGTTACTCCTTGACAGTTAACACTGAAGCTTTCTTT.